These T cell receptor beta chains were read from a single sample in a study of graft-versus-host responses after intestinal transplantation. Clones were read by immunoSEQ multiplex PCR, and TCRdb kept only the in-frame ones, dropping some. The table records 95,000 to 130,000 clones, less than 95% of them present only once. What these receptors recognize is not known. The sample was unstimulated CD4+ T cells sorted from spleen or lymph node cells, taken before intestinal transplant. The receptors here all came from a human donor who received an intestinal transplant. Both conserved end residues are part of each CDR3. A D gene is named only where the DNA matches it firmly. A row's size may be missing; if present it is once, few, many or a size class.

CDR3nt: TGTGCCAGTTCCGGCGGGGGGTTAGGAGAGACCCAGTACTTC
CDR3aa: CASSGGGLGETQYF
d_gene: TRBD2
j_gene: TRBJ2-5
abundance: .
v_gene: TRBV19

CDR3nt: TGTGCCAGCAGCTTAGCCGGGACTAGCGGGACGACACAAGATACGCAGTATTTT
CDR3aa: CASSLAGTSGTTQDTQYF
d_gene: TRBD2
j_gene: TRBJ2-3
abundance: .
v_gene: TRBV7-2

CDR3nt: TGTGCCAGCATTTCAGCGGGAGTCGGGCCATACGAGCAGTACTTC
CDR3aa: CASISAGVGPYEQYF
d_gene: TRBD2
j_gene: TRBJ2-7
abundance: .
v_gene: TRBV28

CDR3nt: TGTGCCAGCAGTTTTTCCAGCTACAATGAGCAGTTCTTC
CDR3aa: CASSFSSYNEQFF
d_gene: .
j_gene: TRBJ2-1
abundance: .
v_gene: TRBV28

CDR3nt: TGTGCCAGCAGCCACAGGGGAGCGCGGTCCGGGGAGCTGTTTTTT
CDR3aa: CASSHRGARSGELFF
d_gene: TRBD1
j_gene: TRBJ2-2
abundance: .
v_gene: TRBV7-6

CDR3nt: TGTGCCAGCAGCTCAGGGGGCCCAGGAGTCGGCTCTGGGGCCAACGTCCTGACTTTC
CDR3aa: CASSSGGPGVGSGANVLTF
d_gene: TRBD1
j_gene: TRBJ2-6
abundance: .
v_gene: TRBV5-8

CDR3nt: TGTGCCAGTAGTATCACAGGGCTAGGCAATCAGCCCCAGCATTTT
CDR3aa: CASSITGLGNQPQHF
d_gene: .
j_gene: TRBJ1-5
abundance: .
v_gene: TRBV19

CDR3nt: TGTGCCAGCAGTTACTCCAACCGGGGGTACGCAGATACGCAGTATTTT
CDR3aa: CASSYSNRGYADTQYF
d_gene: .
j_gene: TRBJ2-3
abundance: .
v_gene: TRBV6-5

CDR3nt: TGTGCCTGGGAAGCTATAGGCGGTGAAAAACTGTTTTTT
CDR3aa: CAWEAIGGEKLFF
d_gene: .
j_gene: TRBJ1-4
abundance: .
v_gene: TRBV30

CDR3nt: TGTGCCAGCAGTTTCTGGGGACAGGGAACCTACGAGCAGTACTTC
CDR3aa: CASSFWGQGTYEQYF
d_gene: TRBD1
j_gene: TRBJ2-7
abundance: .
v_gene: TRBV28

CDR3nt: TGTGCCAGCAGCTCGCAATTAGCGGGTGGGCAGTACTTC
CDR3aa: CASSSQLAGGQYF
d_gene: TRBD2
j_gene: TRBJ2-7
abundance: .
v_gene: TRBV11-2

CDR3nt: TGTGCCAGCAGTTCCAGGGGTAATTCACCCCTCCACTTT
CDR3aa: CASSSRGNSPLHF
d_gene: .
j_gene: TRBJ1-6
abundance: .
v_gene: TRBV6-5

CDR3nt: TGTGCCAGCAGCTTAGAGAGGGGGCGGACGCAGCCCCAGCATTTT
CDR3aa: CASSLERGRTQPQHF
d_gene: TRBD1
j_gene: TRBJ1-5
abundance: .
v_gene: TRBV7-8

CDR3nt: TGTGCCTGGAGTAGTATTGGGGACAGGGATGGCTACACCTTC
CDR3aa: CAWSSIGDRDGYTF
d_gene: TRBD1
j_gene: TRBJ1-2
abundance: once
v_gene: TRBV30

CDR3nt: TGCAGTGCTAGAGATGCGGATGAGCAGTTCTTC
CDR3aa: CSARDADEQFF
d_gene: .
j_gene: TRBJ2-1
abundance: .
v_gene: TRBV20-1

CDR3nt: TGCGCCAGCAGCTTGGCCCCTAGCGGGAACCACAATGAGCAGTTCTTC
CDR3aa: CASSLAPSGNHNEQFF
d_gene: TRBD2
j_gene: TRBJ2-1
abundance: .
v_gene: TRBV5-1

CDR3nt: TGCGCCAGCAGCCTGCCAGGGGGAACCGGGGAGCTGTTTTTT
CDR3aa: CASSLPGGTGELFF
d_gene: TRBD1
j_gene: TRBJ2-2
abundance: .
v_gene: TRBV4-1

CDR3nt: TGTGCCACCAGGGGCTATGGGGCCAACGTCCTGACTTTC
CDR3aa: CATRGYGANVLTF
d_gene: .
j_gene: TRBJ2-6
abundance: once
v_gene: TRBV10-3

CDR3nt: TGTGCCACCAGCAGGTACGACTTGGAGCAGTTCTTC
CDR3aa: CATSRYDLEQFF
d_gene: .
j_gene: TRBJ2-1
abundance: .
v_gene: TRBV15

CDR3nt: TGTGCCAGCAGCCTCCGACAGAGCAATCAGCCCCAGCATTTT
CDR3aa: CASSLRQSNQPQHF
d_gene: .
j_gene: TRBJ1-5
abundance: .
v_gene: TRBV16

CDR3nt: TGTGCCCAGGGGTGGGCACGAGACAATGAGCAGTTCTTC
CDR3aa: CAQGWARDNEQFF
d_gene: .
j_gene: TRBJ2-1
abundance: .
v_gene: TRBV30

CDR3nt: TGTGCCAGCAGCTTTGCAAGGACAGGGGGCTACGAGCAGTACTTC
CDR3aa: CASSFARTGGYEQYF
d_gene: TRBD1
j_gene: TRBJ2-7
abundance: .
v_gene: TRBV7-9

CDR3nt: TGCGCCAGCAGTTATGATGGACAGAACACTGAAGCTTTCTTT
CDR3aa: CASSYDGQNTEAFF
d_gene: .
j_gene: TRBJ1-1
abundance: .
v_gene: TRBV5-1

CDR3nt: TGTGCCAGCAGTCAAGCTATCCACAATGAGCAGTTCTTC
CDR3aa: CASSQAIHNEQFF
d_gene: .
j_gene: TRBJ2-1
abundance: .
v_gene: TRBV6-5

CDR3nt: TGTGCCAGCAGTTTATCAGGGGGCGCCGGCACAGATACGCAGTATTTT
CDR3aa: CASSLSGGAGTDTQYF
d_gene: TRBD1
j_gene: TRBJ2-3
abundance: .
v_gene: TRBV27

CDR3nt: TGCGCCAGCAGCCCAGGGGCTCCTAACTATGGCTACACCTTC
CDR3aa: CASSPGAPNYGYTF
d_gene: .
j_gene: TRBJ1-2
abundance: .
v_gene: TRBV5-1

CDR3nt: TGTGCCAGCAGTCCCGATCCCCCCCGGGGAGATACGCAGTATTTT
CDR3aa: CASSPDPPRGDTQYF
d_gene: .
j_gene: TRBJ2-3
abundance: .
v_gene: TRBV9

CDR3nt: TGTGCCAGCAGTTTATTAGCGGGTAGCTCGCAGTTCTTC
CDR3aa: CASSLLAGSSQFF
d_gene: TRBD2
j_gene: TRBJ2-1
abundance: .
v_gene: TRBV28

CDR3nt: TGCGCCAGCAGCTTGTTGCTAGCGGGGGGATCCTACGAGCAGTACTTC
CDR3aa: CASSLLLAGGSYEQYF
d_gene: TRBD2
j_gene: TRBJ2-7
abundance: .
v_gene: TRBV5-1

CDR3nt: TGTGCCAGCAGTTTGAAGGGGCTTAAAGACGGCTACTATGGCTACACCTTC
CDR3aa: CASSLKGLKDGYYGYTF
d_gene: .
j_gene: TRBJ1-2
abundance: .
v_gene: TRBV28

CDR3nt: TGTGCCACCAGCAGAGATATTAGCCCGAAAAACATTCAGTACTTC
CDR3aa: CATSRDISPKNIQYF
d_gene: .
j_gene: TRBJ2-4
abundance: once
v_gene: TRBV15

CDR3nt: TGCGCCAGCAGCTTCCATTTGACAGGGGGCGAGCCAGGGCCCCAGCATTTT
CDR3aa: CASSFHLTGGEPGPQHF
d_gene: TRBD1
j_gene: TRBJ1-5
abundance: once
v_gene: TRBV5-1

CDR3nt: TGTGCCAGCAGTCCCGAGGGGACAGGGGGCCGTCATCAGCCCCAGCATTTT
CDR3aa: CASSPEGTGGRHQPQHF
d_gene: TRBD1
j_gene: TRBJ1-5
abundance: .
v_gene: TRBV28